These 32 T cell receptor beta chains share one sample of origin, sequenced in a study of beta chain features in type 1 diabetes. The investigators reverse transcribed all of the isolated RNA, so they sequenced expressed TCRB transcripts. Measured with immunoSEQ multiplex PCR; TCRdb has only the in-frame clones, and not every one. The sample comprises fewer than 250,000 clones, 13% to 15% of which are singletons, and more than 0.025% rests with the top ten. Sequencing was carried out using naive CD4+ T cells from blood. All receptors come from a woman between 40 and 50 years old in good health.

The chain is built from TRBV5-1 and TRBJ2-3; D unresolved. CDR1 is SGHRS, CDR2 YFSETQ, per germline. This CDR3 is built from 16 residues. The V and J ends lost 4 bases and 0 bases respectively, with 15 bases between them. The CDR3 DNA reads as TGCGCCAGCAGCCATACACAGTCGGCAAGCACAGATACGCAGTATTTT. Its protein product is CASSHTQSASTDTQYF.

This sequence joins TRBV19 and TRBJ1-1; 9 bases map to TRBD1. CDR1 LNHDA and CDR2 SQIVND come from the germline V gene (reference sequence). V shed 4 bases, J shed 3 bases, and the junction held 6 bases outside the gene matches. This CDR3 contains 15 residues. DNA for the CDR3: TGTGCCAGTAGTAGGACAGGGGAGATGTACACTGAAGCTTTCTTT. This gives the protein CASSRTGEMYTEAFF.

The chain combines TRBV29-1 with TRBJ1-1; 8 nucleotides agree with TRBD1. Unmatched junction bases numbered 3, after V lost 0 bases and J lost 3 bases. The CDR3 sequence is 14 residues long. The germline V gene encodes CDR1 SQVTM and CDR2 ANQGSEA. Here the CDR3 DNA reads TGCAGCGTTGAAGAGGTACAGGGGGACACTGAAGCTTTCTTT. This sequence encodes CSVEEVQGDTEAFF.

V usage is TRBV7-9 and J usage is TRBJ2-7; TRBD2 aligns across 7 bases. V gave up 1 base and J gave up 6 bases; unmatched junction bases: 6. The CDR3 length is 14 residues. The V gene's germline CDR1 is SEHNR and CDR2 FQNEAQ (reference sequence). Here the CDR3 reads CASSLVASGFEQYF. The CDR3 region has the DNA TGTGCCAGCAGCTTAGTAGCTAGCGGCTTCGAGCAGTACTTC.

This rearrangement joins TRBV25-1 to TRBJ1-1; 7 nucleotides align to TRBD1. After removal of 1 base from V and 5 bases from J, the junction contained 4 bases not matched to a gene. From germline, CDR1 is MGHDK and CDR2 SYGVNS. This CDR3 spans 14 amino acids. This CDR3 reads CASSEFAGGTEAFF. CDR3 sequence (DNA): TGTGCCAGCAGTGAATTCGCAGGGGGGACTGAAGCTTTCTTT.

This clone was counted only a few times. The chain employs TRBV7-6 and TRBJ2-2; D gene uncertain. V was pared by 3 bases and J by 5 bases, with 4 bases between. Germline V gene lookup returns CDR1 SGHVS and CDR2 FNYEAQ. The CDR3 is 12 residues long. The CDR3 sequence: CASSLQTGELFF. CDR3 DNA sequence: TGTGCCAGCAGCTTGCAGACCGGGGAGCTGTTTTTT. The whole variable domain, remainder taken from reference TRBV7-6 and TRBJ2-2, is GAGVSQSPRYKVTKRGQDVALRCDPISGHVSLYWYRQALGQGPEFLTYFNYEAQQDKSGLPNDRFSAERPEGSISTLTIQRTEQRDSAMYRCASSLQTGELFFGEGSRLTVL.

As concerns this clone: One end of the junction is discordant with germline, which a read error may explain. The V and J genes are TRBV5-1 and TRBJ1-5, with 7 bases that match TRBD1. CDR3 size: 15 residues. Germline-derived CDR1 and CDR2 are SGHRS and YFSETQ. The CDR3 reads CASSLEGGYNQPQHF. CDR3 DNA: TGCGCCAGCAGTTTGGAAGGGGGCTACAATCAGCCCCAGCATTTT.

This clone has only a few counts. The chain carries TRBV19 and TRBJ2-2; 7 nucleotides match TRBD1. J gave up 0 bases and V 1 base, and 2 bases lay outside the gene matches. Germline CDR1 and CDR2: LNHDA and SQIVND (reference sequence). The CDR3 runs 16 residues. CDR3 protein: CASSIVQGANTGELFF. The CDR3 DNA follows: TGTGCCAGTAGTATAGTCCAGGGGGCGAACACCGGGGAGCTGTTTTTT. The whole variable domain, remainder taken from reference TRBV19 and TRBJ2-2, is DGGITQSPKYLFRKEGQNVTLSCEQNLNHDAMYWYRQDPGQGLRLIYYSQIVNDFQKGDIAEGYSVSREKKESFPLTVTSAQKNPTAFYLCASSIVQGANTGELFFGEGSRLTVL.

This clone appeared once. This chain joins TRBV19 and TRBJ1-5; D may be TRBD1 (5 bases). This CDR3 has 14 residues. In germline, CDR1 is LNHDA, CDR2 SQIVND (reference sequence). Trimming pared 2 bases from V and 7 bases from J, leaving 12 bases between. The CDR3: CASSIRGSWQPQHF. For the CDR3, the DNA is TGTGCCAGTAGTATAAGGGGAAGTTGGCAGCCCCAGCATTTT.

This clone was recorded a few times. The chain employs TRBV18 and TRBJ2-3, with D possibly being TRBD2 (6 bases). This CDR3 region has 14 residues. Trimming stripped 3 bases from V and 0 bases from J, with 7 bases between. Germline CDR1 reads KGHSH; CDR2 reads LQKENI. CDR3: CASSPRGSTDTQYF. CDR3 DNA sequence: TGTGCCAGCTCACCGCGGGGCAGCACAGATACGCAGTATTTT. Variable domain in full (rest from reference TRBV18 and TRBJ2-3): NAGVMQNPRHLVRRRGQEARLRCSPMKGHSHVYWYRQLPEEGLKFMVYLQKENIIDESGMPKERFSAEFPKEGPSILRIQQVVRGDSAAYFCASSPRGSTDTQYFGPGTRLTVL.

V and J are TRBV7-9 and TRBJ1-2, with D possibly being TRBD1 (5 bases). The germline CDR1 and CDR2 sequences are SEHNR and FQNEAQ (reference sequence). The CDR3 runs 15 residues. V lost 5 bases to trimming and J lost 6 bases, with 19 bases between them. CDR3 sequence reads: CASSLSRGSENGYTF. The CDR3 DNA reads TGTGCCAGCAGCCTGAGCCGGGGGAGTGAGAATGGCTACACCTTC.

This clone was observed a few times. The gene calls are TRBV6-5 and TRBJ2-1; TRBD1 matches 10 bases. CDR1 is MNHEY, CDR2 SVGAGI, per germline. V was pared by 2 bases and J by 6 bases, with 7 bases of the junction left unmatched. The CDR3 length is 16 residues. CDR3: CASSYLSGQGINEQFF. DNA for the CDR3: TGTGCCAGCAGTTACCTTTCGGGACAGGGGATCAATGAGCAGTTCTTC.

This clone has just a few counts. The V gene is TRBV2, the J gene TRBJ2-5, with 7 bases identical to TRBD1. The assigned J gene may be wrong: the sequence end matches TRBJ2-7 better. The CDR3 extends over 14 amino acids. The germline V gene has CDR1 SNHLY and CDR2 FYNNEI. The CDR3 DNA follows: TGTGCCAGCAGGGGGGACAGTTCCTCCTACGAGCAGTACTTC. Residues: CASRGDSSSYEQYF.

This chain links TRBV29-1 with TRBJ2-1; 7 bases map to TRBD1. This CDR3 is 13 amino acids long. V was pared by 8 bases and J by 3 bases, with 7 bases of the junction left unmatched. In germline, CDR1 is SQVTM, CDR2 ANQGSEA. The CDR3 reads CSSRGTLYNEQFF. DNA for the CDR3: TGCAGCAGCAGGGGGACGCTCTACAATGAGCAGTTCTTC.

This clone was seen a few times. This chain links TRBV6-5 with TRBJ2-5; TRBD1 aligns across 8 bases. V was pared by 0 bases and J by 3 bases, with 6 bases of the junction left unmatched. CDR3 length equals 16 residues. CDR1 and CDR2 from the germline V gene are MNHEY and SVGAGI. The CDR3 reads CASSYSDRGGEETQYF. The CDR3, as DNA: TGTGCCAGCAGTTACTCTGACAGGGGTGGCGAAGAGACCCAGTACTTC.

This clone was seen a handful of times. The rearrangement joins TRBV11-2 to TRBJ2-2; TRBD1 might be the D (6 bases). The CDR3 is 16 residues long. CDR1 is SGHAT, CDR2 FQNNGV, per germline. V was cut by 1 base and J by 2 bases, with 11 bases left in between. For the CDR3, the DNA is TGTGCCAGCAGCTTAGTCGGACAGACCAACACCGGGGAGCTGTTTTTT. Protein: CASSLVGQTNTGELFF.

This clone was seen a few times. The genes are TRBV5-6 and TRBJ2-3; maybe TRBD2 (5 bases). The CDR3 loop spans 14 amino acids. V lost 2 bases to trimming and J lost 7 bases, with 14 bases between them. Looked up from germline, CDR1 is SGHDT and CDR2 is YYEEEE. CDR3 sequence: CASSFWRAGNTQYF. CDR3 in DNA: TGTGCCAGCAGCTTTTGGCGGGCTGGTAATACGCAGTATTTT.

The chain carries TRBV4-1 and TRBJ2-2; 8 bases are a match to TRBD1. Per germline, CDR1 MGHRA and CDR2 YSYEKL. The CDR3 spans 18 residues. Unmatched junction bases numbered 10, after V lost 0 bases and J lost 4 bases. The CDR3 here is CASSQEGQGDGGTGELFF. The CDR3 DNA is TGCGCCAGCAGCCAAGAAGGACAGGGAGACGGTGGCACCGGGGAGCTGTTTTTT.

This clone has a handful of counts. In DNA, the CDR3 is TGTGCCACCAGCTTGGACATTAACTATGGCTACACCTTC. This encodes CATSLDINYGYTF. This chain uses TRBV15 with TRBJ1-2, with TRBD1 as a possible D gene (5 bases). CDR3 length equals 13 residues. Germline assignment: CDR1 LNHNV and CDR2 YYDKDF (reference sequence). V was cut by 5 bases and J by 1 base, with 8 bases left in between.

The chain is built from TRBV9 and TRBJ2-2, with TRBD2 matching 10 bases. Trimming took 6 bases from V and 1 from J; bases not matched to a gene: 12. Germline-derived CDR1 and CDR2 are SGDLS and YYNGEE. The CDR3 covers 18 residues. The CDR3 loop is CASNDGLAGVLNTGELFF. CDR3 DNA: TGTGCCAGCAACGATGGGCTAGCGGGGGTGCTGAACACCGGGGAGCTGTTTTTT.

The chain employs TRBV29-1 and TRBJ2-7; D gene ambiguous. CDR3 length: 11 amino acids. V was shortened by 4 bases and J by 2 bases, with 6 bases between the two germline ends. CDR1 is SQVTM and CDR2 is ANQGSEA in the germline V gene. CDR3 coding DNA: TGCAGCGTTGGACACACCTACGAGCAGTACTTC. Residues: CSVGHTYEQYF.

The table lists this clone with a few counts. The J gene is TRBJ2-7, the V gene TRBV6-5; D is uncertain. The V end lost 2 bases, the J end lost 0 bases, and 8 bases lay between the germline ends. Germline CDR1 MNHEY, CDR2 SVGAGI. CDR3 length equals 14 residues. In nucleotides, the CDR3 is TGTGCCAGCAGTTACAGAGGATTCTCCTACGAGCAGTACTTC. It specifies CASSYRGFSYEQYF.

V and J are TRBV25-1 and TRBJ2-1; 7 nucleotides align to TRBD2. Germline lookup yields CDR1 MGHDK and CDR2 SYGVNS. This CDR3 is built from 15 residues. V lost 4 bases and J lost 6; bases outside the gene matches: 9. The CDR3 sequence: CASSAGGTRSNEQFF. The CDR3 bases are TGTGCCAGCAGTGCCGGGGGGACCCGGAGCAATGAGCAGTTCTTC.

This clone appeared a few times. The rearrangement joins TRBV25-1 to TRBJ1-1, with D hard to call. The CDR3 totals 13 residues. Germline CDR1 and CDR2: MGHDK and SYGVNS. Trimming took off 1 base at V and 4 bases at J, with 7 bases between the two ends. CDR3 sequence: CASSEFRGTEAFF. CDR3 sequence (DNA): TGTGCCAGCAGTGAATTTCGGGGCACTGAAGCTTTCTTT.

The rearrangement joins TRBV6-5 to TRBJ2-7, with D perhaps TRBD2 (6 bases). Trimming removed 5 bases from V and 2 bases from J, with 16 bases in between. The CDR3 extends over 15 amino acids. CDR1 is MNHEY and CDR2 is SVGAGI in the germline V gene. In nucleotides, the CDR3 is TGTGCCAGCAGTAAAAACGCGGGGTATCCCTACGAGCAGTACTTC. It specifies CASSKNAGYPYEQYF.

The chain couples TRBV6-1 to TRBJ2-3; maybe TRBD2 (7 bases). The CDR3 loop spans 14 amino acids. V dropped 5 bases and J dropped 2 bases, with 11 bases sitting between them. The V gene's germline CDR1 is MNHNS and CDR2 SASEGT. The CDR3: CASSRGAHTDTQYF. CDR3 sequence (DNA): TGTGCCAGCAGTCGGGGGGCCCACACAGATACGCAGTATTTT.

The chain joins TRBV7-2 to TRBJ2-2; D is possibly TRBD2 (6 bases). Germline-derived CDR1 and CDR2 are SGHTA and FQGNSA. The length of the CDR3 is 16 residues. Trimming took off 5 bases at V and 5 bases at J, with 18 bases between the two ends. CDR3 in amino acids: CASSLTGTGGTGELFF. In DNA form, the CDR3 reads TGTGCCAGCAGCCTCACCGGGACTGGGGGTACCGGGGAGCTGTTTTTT.

The genes are TRBV15 and TRBJ2-3; D not certain. The CDR3 is 12 residues long. V was trimmed by 1 base and J by 4 bases, leaving 3 bases between them. Germline V CDR1 and CDR2: LNHNV, YYDKDF (reference sequence). CDR3: CATSRVADTQYF. DNA of the CDR3: TGTGCCACCAGCAGAGTAGCAGATACGCAGTATTTT.

Only a few counts were recorded for this clone. The V gene is TRBV5-4, the J gene TRBJ1-1, with TRBD1 as a possible D gene (6 bases). The V gene lost 3 bases and the J gene lost 7 bases, with 13 bases spanning the gap. Germline V gene sequence: CDR1 SGHNT, CDR2 YYREEE (reference sequence). The CDR3 has 13 amino acids. CDR3 region: CASSSPGRGEAFF. For the CDR3, the DNA is TGTGCCAGCAGCTCGCCCGGCAGGGGTGAAGCTTTCTTT.

This clone appeared a few times. The chain couples TRBV5-1 to TRBJ2-7, with TRBD1 matching 7 bases. CDR1 is SGHRS and CDR2 is YFSETQ in the germline V gene. V gave up 2 bases and J gave up 0 bases; unmatched junction bases: 5. The CDR3 has 15 residues. For the CDR3, the DNA is TGCGCCAGCAGCTTAGGGACAGCCCCCTCCTACGAGCAGTACTTC. It encodes CASSLGTAPSYEQYF.

This clone was seen only a few times. The V and J genes are TRBV7-2 and TRBJ1-6; the D is unclear. Trimming took 0 bases from V and 3 from J, leaving 6 bases between them. Germline assignment: CDR1 SGHTA and CDR2 FQGNSA. The CDR3 has 15 amino acids. CDR3: CASSLAAHYNSPLHF. In DNA form, the CDR3 reads TGTGCCAGCAGCTTAGCCGCGCACTATAATTCACCCCTCCACTTT.

The rearrangement joins TRBV6-1 to TRBJ1-5; 7 bases fit TRBD1. The CDR3 is made up of 14 amino acids. From germline, CDR1 is MNHNS and CDR2 SASEGT. The junction had 12 bases not matched to a gene; V was cut back by 10 bases and J by 6 bases. This CDR3 reads CATRPSGGLQPQHF. The DNA for the CDR3 is TGTGCCACACGACCCTCAGGGGGACTTCAGCCCCAGCATTTT.